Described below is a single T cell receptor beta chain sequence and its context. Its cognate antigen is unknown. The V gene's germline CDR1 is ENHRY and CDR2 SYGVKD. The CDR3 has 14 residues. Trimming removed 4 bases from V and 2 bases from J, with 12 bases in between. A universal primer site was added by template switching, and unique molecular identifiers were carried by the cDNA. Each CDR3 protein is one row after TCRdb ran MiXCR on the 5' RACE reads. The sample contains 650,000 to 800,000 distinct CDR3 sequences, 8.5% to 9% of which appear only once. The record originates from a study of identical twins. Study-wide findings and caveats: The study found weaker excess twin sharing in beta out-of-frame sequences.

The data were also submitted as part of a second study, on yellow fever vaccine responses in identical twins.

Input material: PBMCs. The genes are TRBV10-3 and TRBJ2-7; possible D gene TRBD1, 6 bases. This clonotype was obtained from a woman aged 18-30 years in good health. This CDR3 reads CAISVGDTTYEQYF. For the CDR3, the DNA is TGTGCCATCAGTGTGGGGGACACTACCTACGAGCAGTACTTC.